The 16 T cell receptor beta chains presented below share a single source sample, sequenced in a study of T cell repertoires in cytomegalovirus infection. TCRdb ran MiXCR on the reads and lists one entry per CDR3 protein. The sample lists fewer than 550,000 distinct CDR3 sequences; more than 25% were seen once. The sequenced sample was PBMCs. These receptor sequences come from a human donor in good health (CMV status not recorded). Some clones in this sample may be carry-over from other donors' samples.

The J gene is TRBJ2-7, the V gene TRBV28; TRBD2 matches at 7 bases. In germline, CDR1 is MDHEN, CDR2 SYDVKM. This CDR3 is 15 amino acids long. Unmatched junction bases numbered 10, after V lost 8 bases and J lost 0 bases. The CDR3 nucleotides are TGTGCCAGCCTAACTTCTAGCGGAGACTCCTACGAGCAGTACTTC. This gives the protein CASLTSSGDSYEQYF.

The rearrangement links TRBV6-2 or TRBV6-3 to TRBJ2-1, with 9 bases that match TRBD1. Losses at the gene ends were 4 bases for V and 9 bases for J; bases not matched to a gene: 13. The CDR3 length is 16 residues. CDR1 and CDR2 from the germline V gene are MNHEY and SVGEGT. The CDR3 loop reads CASSSEQGAGRFEQFF. In DNA form, the CDR3 reads TGTGCCAGCAGTTCCGAACAGGGGGCGGGACGGTTTGAGCAGTTCTTC.

This clonotype was seen a handful of times. The rearrangement links TRBV12-3 or TRBV12-4 to TRBJ2-3, with D tentatively TRBD1 (6 bases). The CDR3 sequence is 15 residues long. V lost 3 bases, J lost 4 bases, and 14 bases lay in between. DNA for the CDR3: TGTGCCAGCAGTTTGGCAGGGGATCTGGCAGATACGCAGTATTTT. Its translation is CASSLAGDLADTQYF.

This clonotype turned up a few times. This chain uses TRBV7-9 with TRBJ2-5; no reliable D call. The CDR3 spans 16 residues. The germline V gene encodes CDR1 SEHNR and CDR2 FQNEAQ (reference sequence). The V gene lost 5 bases and the J gene lost 3 bases, with 19 bases spanning the gap. CDR3 amino acids: CASSDEVGSPKETQYF. CDR3 DNA: TGTGCCAGCAGCGACGAAGTAGGATCCCCCAAAGAGACCCAGTACTTC.

This clonotype was counted between two and nine times. The chain is built from TRBV20-1 and TRBJ2-1; no reliable D call. With 6 bases removed from V and 10 bases from J, the gap between germline ends came to 10 bases. Germline assignment: CDR1 DFQATT and CDR2 SNEGSKA (reference sequence). The CDR3 is made up of 10 amino acids. CDR3 nucleotide sequence: TGCAGTGCCTCCGCGAGGGAGCAGTTCTTC. Its translation is CSASAREQFF.

The J gene is TRBJ1-5, the V gene TRBV7-4; perhaps TRBD1 as D (5 bases). In germline, CDR1 is SGHVT, CDR2 SQSDAQ. This CDR3 contains 14 residues. Trimming removed 6 bases at V and 7 bases at J, with 16 bases between. CDR3 sequence: CASRRQGSRQPQHF. Here the CDR3 DNA reads TGTGCCAGCAGACGCCAGGGTTCGCGGCAGCCCCAGCATTTT.

The table lists this clonotype with many counts. V is TRBV7-8 and J is TRBJ2-1, with 10 bases fitting TRBD2. V lost 5 bases and J lost 7; bases outside the gene matches: 14. The germline gives CDR1 SGHVS, CDR2 FQNEAQ. The CDR3 totals 17 residues. CDR3 in amino acids: CASSGSAGGPMRNEQFF. The CDR3 region has the DNA TGTGCCAGCAGCGGGTCAGCGGGAGGGCCAATGAGAAATGAGCAGTTCTTC.

This clonotype was seen a handful of times. The chain uses TRBV4-1 and TRBJ1-1; TRBD1 is a possible D gene (6 bases). The CDR3 is 15 residues long. V lost 3 bases to trimming and J lost 0 bases, with 11 bases between them. CDR1 MGHRA and CDR2 YSYEKL come from the germline V gene. The CDR3 here is CASSHTGTMNTEAFF. Written as DNA, the CDR3 is TGCGCCAGCAGCCACACCGGGACAATGAACACTGAAGCTTTCTTT.

The gene calls are TRBV20-1 and TRBJ2-2, with a tentative D call TRBD1 (5 bases). The germline gives CDR1 DFQATT, CDR2 SNEGSKA (reference sequence). The CDR3 length is 12 residues. The germline V and J ends were trimmed by 4 bases and 5 bases, with 8 bases remaining between them. CDR3 bases: TGCAGTGCTACAGACAGAACCGGGGAGCTGTTTTTT. Translating it yields CSATDRTGELFF.

In this sample, this clonotype turned up a few times. This chain uses TRBV28 with TRBJ1-1; D unclear. V was shortened by 6 bases and J by 0 bases, with 11 bases between the two germline ends. Germline V lookup: CDR1 MDHEN, CDR2 SYDVKM. The CDR3 is made up of 14 amino acids. CDR3 in amino acids: CASSPITMNTEAFF. For the CDR3, the DNA is TGTGCCAGCAGCCCAATTACTATGAACACTGAAGCTTTCTTT.

The chain uses TRBV4-3 and TRBJ1-5, with D uncertain. Trimming pared 0 bases from V and 4 bases from J, leaving 10 bases between. The V gene's germline CDR1 is LGHNA and CDR2 YSLEER. This CDR3 has 15 amino acids. DNA of the CDR3: TGCGCCAGCAGCCAAGACTCGGACGCGAATCAGCCCCAGCATTTT. This translates into CASSQDSDANQPQHF.

This clonotype was detected a few times. V gene TRBV6-5 combines with J gene TRBJ2-4; 11 nucleotides line up with TRBD2. Germline V gene data show CDR1 as MNHEY and CDR2 as SVGAGI. V lost 0 bases, J lost 0 bases, and 4 bases stayed unmatched. The CDR3 sequence is 18 residues long. The CDR3, as DNA: TGTGCCAGCAGTTACTCGATGACTAGCGGGATAGCCAAAAACATTCAGTACTTC. Translated, it gives CASSYSMTSGIAKNIQYF.

The V call is TRBV7-2, the J call TRBJ2-7; 13 positions match TRBD2. The V gene end was trimmed by 4 bases and the J gene end by 4 bases; junction bases not matched to a gene: 4. Germline CDR1 reads SGHTA; CDR2 reads FQGNSA. The CDR3 consists of 15 residues. The CDR3 DNA reads TGTGCCAGCAGCTGGGGACTAGCGGGACTGTACGAGCAGTACTTC. Encoded protein: CASSWGLAGLYEQYF.

This chain connects TRBV6-2 or TRBV6-3 to TRBJ2-2; D remains unclear. V lost 0 bases to trimming and J lost 5 bases, with 13 bases between them. CDR3 length: 16 residues. Germline-derived CDR1 and CDR2 are MNHEY and SVGEGT. CDR3 in amino acids: CASSYSIRPLTGELFF. CDR3 nucleotide sequence: TGTGCCAGCAGTTACTCGATCCGGCCCCTGACCGGGGAGCTGTTTTTT.

The rearrangement uses TRBV19 and TRBJ1-5, with a tentative D call TRBD1 (5 bases). Germline V gene sequence: CDR1 LNHDA, CDR2 SQIVND (reference sequence). Trimming removed 6 bases from V and 0 bases from J, with 15 bases in between. The CDR3 totals 16 residues. In DNA form, the CDR3 reads TGTGCCAGTAGGTTAAGACAGCACTATAGCAATCAGCCCCAGCATTTT. Protein: CASRLRQHYSNQPQHF.

The rearrangement links TRBV14 to TRBJ2-1; 14 bases align to TRBD2. In germline, CDR1 is SGHDN, CDR2 FVKESK. The CDR3 has 15 amino acids. V trimming: 3 bases; J trimming: 13 bases; junction bases outside the gene matches: 8. In DNA, the CDR3 is TGTGCCAGCAGCCAGGGACTAGCGGGAGCTCGGTCACAGTTCTTC. Amino acids: CASSQGLAGARSQFF.